The 28 T cell receptor beta chains listed next were all sequenced from one sample in a study of identical twins. TCRdb processed the 5' RACE reads anew with MiXCR; each CDR3 protein has one entry. Of around 690,000 distinct CDR3 sequences listed, around 20% are singletons. These same data were also listed under a study on T cells expressing NK-cell markers.

The sequenced material came from PBMCs. The receptors derive from a woman between 18 and 29 years old in good health.

This clonotype was counted between two and nine times. This rearrangement joins TRBV2 to TRBJ2-1; 8 bases are a match to TRBD2. The V segment lost 6 bases and the J segment 4 bases; nucleotides outside the gene matches: 5. The CDR3 spans 14 residues. The V gene's germline CDR1 is SNHLY and CDR2 FYNNEI. CDR3 bases: TGTGCCAGCAGGGGACTAGAGGTTTACAATGAGCAGTTCTTC. Translation gives CASRGLEVYNEQFF. The full variable domain, with the rest looked up from reference TRBV2 and TRBJ2-1, is EPEVTQTPSHQVTQMGQEVILRCVPISNHLYFYWYRQILGQKVEFLVSFYNNEISEKSEIFDDQFSVERPDGSNFTLKIRSTKLEDSAMYFCASRGLEVYNEQFFGPGTRLTVL.

This clonotype showed up many times. The chain combines TRBV3-1 with TRBJ2-2, with unresolved D. The germline V gene encodes CDR1 LGHDT and CDR2 YNNKEL (reference sequence). Trimming shortened V by 4 bases and J by 3 bases, and 12 bases separated the two germline ends. The CDR3 runs to 15 residues. The CDR3 reads CASSRSRLYTGELFF. CDR3 DNA sequence: TGTGCCAGCAGCCGATCCCGCCTCTACACCGGGGAGCTGTTTTTT.

This clonotype was counted a few times. The chain joins TRBV12-3 or TRBV12-4 to TRBJ2-2; 9 bases align to TRBD1. The J segment lost 11 bases and the V segment lost 5 bases, leaving 12 bases of the junction unmatched. This CDR3 contains 15 residues. CDR3 loop: CASSPRDREGGELFF. The DNA for the CDR3 is TGTGCCAGCAGTCCCCGGGACAGGGAAGGTGGTGAGCTGTTTTTT.

Ten or more counts support this clonotype. The V and J genes are TRBV12-3 or TRBV12-4 and TRBJ2-1, with TRBD2 matching over 7 bases. The CDR3 consists of 15 residues. J gave up 9 bases and V 6 bases, and 14 bases lay outside the gene matches. The CDR3 sequence: CASRTREGRIGEQFF. The CDR3 DNA is TGTGCCAGCAGAACAAGGGAGGGCCGAATCGGTGAGCAGTTCTTC.

The chain is built from TRBV6-1 and TRBJ2-7; 7 bases align to TRBD2. V shed 6 bases, J shed 5 bases, and the junction held 10 bases outside the gene matches. Looked up from germline, CDR1 is MNHNS and CDR2 is SASEGT. CDR3 length: 14 amino acids. This CDR3 is CASRPRWGGHEQYF. CDR3 in DNA: TGTGCCAGCAGGCCCCGGTGGGGGGGACACGAGCAGTACTTC.

This clonotype was seen repeatedly, ten times or more. V and J are TRBV12-3 or TRBV12-4 and TRBJ1-5; the D is unclear. Trimming removed 6 bases from V and 4 bases from J, with 7 bases in between. CDR3 size: 12 residues. CDR3 in amino acids: CASRRSNQPQHF. CDR3 coding DNA: TGTGCCAGCAGGCGGAGTAATCAGCCCCAGCATTTT.

This clonotype was picked up a small number of times. The chain couples TRBV28 to TRBJ2-3, with 11 nucleotides matching TRBD1. Germline CDR1 and CDR2: MDHEN and SYDVKM. This CDR3 has 15 residues. The trim removed 4 bases at V and 5 bases at J, leaving 5 bases unmatched. The CDR3 region has the DNA TGTGCCAGCAGTTCGTCCGGGACAGGGGGAGATACGCAGTATTTT. Translation gives CASSSSGTGGDTQYF.

This clonotype was observed a few times. The rearrangement uses TRBV12-3 or TRBV12-4 and TRBJ2-1; D possibly corresponds to TRBD2 (7 bases). Trimming removed 6 bases from V and 7 bases from J, with 19 bases in between. The CDR3 length is 15 residues. CDR3 DNA: TGTGCCAGCAGACCCCGAGGGGGAGCGGGGAATGAGCAGTTCTTC. As protein: CASRPRGGAGNEQFF.

Only a few counts were recorded for this clonotype. The V call is TRBV7-2, the J call TRBJ2-2, with D perhaps TRBD2 (6 bases). The CDR3 has 14 residues. In germline, CDR1 is SGHTA, CDR2 FQGNSA. Trimming took off 2 bases at V and 6 bases at J, with 10 bases between the two ends. CDR3 sequence: CASSLWGGSGELFF. The CDR3 DNA sequence: TGTGCCAGCAGCTTATGGGGAGGCTCCGGGGAGCTGTTTTTT.

This clonotype was detected a few times. The chain joins TRBV20-1 to TRBJ2-2; unclear D gene. CDR3 length: 13 residues. With 7 bases removed from V and 5 bases from J, the gap between germline ends came to 14 bases. Germline CDR1 DFQATT, CDR2 SNEGSKA (reference sequence). The CDR3 bases are TGCAGTGTTCCGCGCCTAGGTACCGGGGAGCTGTTTTTT. Amino acids: CSVPRLGTGELFF.

This clonotype was seen a few times. The rearrangement uses TRBV12-3 or TRBV12-4 and TRBJ2-3; D gene unclear. The CDR3 has 12 residues. Between the trimmed V and J ends, which lost 6 bases and 2 bases, there was a span of 6 bases. CDR3 coding DNA: TGTGCCAGCAGGAGATACACAGATACGCAGTATTTT. This sequence encodes CASRRYTDTQYF.

The chain is built from TRBV6-2 or TRBV6-3 and TRBJ2-1, with D maybe TRBD2 (6 bases). The CDR3 contains 14 residues. From germline, CDR1 is MNHEY and CDR2 SVGEGT. V was clipped by 6 bases and J by 5 bases, with 14 bases between them. CDR3 residues: CASSESTSNNEQFF. The CDR3 coding sequence is TGTGCCAGCAGCGAATCTACTAGCAACAATGAGCAGTTCTTC.

This clonotype was seen a handful of times. The J gene is TRBJ2-7, the V gene TRBV20-1; D is possibly TRBD1 (5 bases). CDR1 is DFQATT and CDR2 is SNEGSKA in the germline V gene (reference sequence). The CDR3 is 12 amino acids. V lost 4 bases and J lost 2, with 9 bases in between. The CDR3 protein is CSATGITYEQYF. CDR3 nucleotides: TGCAGTGCTACAGGGATCACCTACGAGCAGTACTTC.

This clonotype has a handful of counts. This chain connects TRBV20-1 to TRBJ2-5; D may be TRBD2 (5 bases). This CDR3 is 20 amino acids long. V lost 6 bases, J lost 3 bases, and 35 bases lay in between. Per germline, CDR1 DFQATT and CDR2 SNEGSKA (reference sequence). Written as DNA, the CDR3 is TGCAGTGCCCCGGGTAGCGTCGGAATGACCTACCCCAAAAGTAAAGAGACCCAGTACTTC. Translating gives CSAPGSVGMTYPKSKETQYF.

The rearrangement links TRBV12-3 or TRBV12-4 to TRBJ2-5, with D possibly TRBD1 on 5 matching bases. CDR3 length: 14 amino acids. V lost 8 bases and J lost 5, with 18 bases in between. CDR3: CASPLQGSHETQYF. The DNA of the CDR3 is TGTGCCAGCCCCCTCCAGGGTAGCCATGAGACCCAGTACTTC.

This clonotype was seen a few times. The chain uses TRBV11-1 and TRBJ2-2, with 13 bases aligning to TRBD2. The trim removed 2 bases at V and 5 bases at J, leaving 8 bases unmatched. Germline lookup yields CDR1 SGHAT and CDR2 FQDESV (reference sequence). The CDR3 is made up of 18 amino acids. CDR3 region: CASSLLGRLAGGTGELFF. The CDR3 coding sequence is TGTGCCAGCAGCTTACTCGGTAGACTAGCGGGAGGAACCGGGGAGCTGTTTTTT.

The V call is TRBV4-3, the J call TRBJ2-5; possibly TRBD1 for D (5 bases). CDR3 length: 14 amino acids. Germline V CDR1 and CDR2: LGHNA, YSLEER. V was pared by 0 bases and J by 6 bases, with 11 bases between. In DNA form, the CDR3 reads TGCGCCAGCAGCCAAGACAGGGTTGTAAAGACCCAGTACTTC. This codes for CASSQDRVVKTQYF.

This clonotype was counted only a few times. This chain connects TRBV11-2 to TRBJ2-2, with 11 positions matching TRBD2. Germline trimming cut 5 bases from V and 0 bases from J; bases unmatched to any gene: 8. CDR1 SGHAT and CDR2 FQNNGV come from the germline V gene. This CDR3 is 18 amino acids long. This CDR3 is CASSRTGTSGTNTGELFF. Here the CDR3 DNA reads TGTGCCAGCAGCCGAACGGGGACTAGCGGAACGAACACCGGGGAGCTGTTTTTT.

This clonotype was counted a few times. The V call is TRBV6-5, the J call TRBJ2-2; D gene uncertain. The CDR3 totals 16 residues. Trimming took 0 bases from V and 0 from J, leaving 8 bases between them. Germline lookup yields CDR1 MNHEY and CDR2 SVGAGI. CDR3: CASSYSRLPNTGELFF. DNA for the CDR3: TGTGCCAGCAGTTACTCTAGGCTACCGAACACCGGGGAGCTGTTTTTT.

The chain uses TRBV5-1 and TRBJ2-7; TRBD1 aligns across 8 bases. With 4 bases clipped from V and 2 bases from J, the junction kept 11 bases outside the gene matches. CDR3 size: 16 residues. Looked up from germline, CDR1 is SGHRS and CDR2 is YFSETQ. The CDR3 is CASSLPRQGLAYEQYF. In nucleotides, the CDR3 is TGCGCCAGCAGCCTTCCAAGACAGGGGCTGGCCTACGAGCAGTACTTC. Together with reference TRBV5-1 and TRBJ2-7, the CDR3 gives the full variable domain: KAGVTQTPRYLIKTRGQQVTLSCSPISGHRSVSWYQQTPGQGLQFLFEYFSETQRNKGNFPGRFSGRQFSNSRSEMNVSTLELGDSALYLCASSLPRQGLAYEQYFGPGTRLTVT.

This clonotype was picked up many times. V gene TRBV7-9 combines with J gene TRBJ1-3; TRBD1 agrees at 7 bases. Germline V gene sequence: CDR1 SEHNR, CDR2 FQNEAQ (reference sequence). V shed 2 bases and J 5 bases; nucleotides not matched to a gene: 6. CDR3 length: 15 residues. The CDR3 DNA is TGTGCCAGCAGCTTATATGGGACAGAACGAAACACCATATATTTT. This codes for CASSLYGTERNTIYF.

The V call is TRBV7-9, the J call TRBJ1-4, with D perhaps TRBD1 (6 bases). CDR1 is SEHNR, CDR2 FQNEAQ, per germline (reference sequence). V gave up 1 base and J gave up 8 bases, with 20 bases separating them. The CDR3 extends over 17 amino acids. The CDR3 DNA reads as TGTGCCAGCAGCTTAGGCTACACAGGGAGAAATCAGGAAAAACTGTTTTTT. Translated: CASSLGYTGRNQEKLFF. Full variable domain (outside the CDR3, taken from reference TRBV7-9 and TRBJ1-4): DTGVSQNPRHKITKRGQNVTFRCDPISEHNRLYWYRQTLGQGPEFLTYFQNEAQLEKSRLLSDRFSAERPKGSFSTLEIQRTEQGDSAMYLCASSLGYTGRNQEKLFFGSGTQLSVL.

The rearrangement links TRBV7-9 to TRBJ1-5; 10 nucleotides match TRBD1. The CDR3 runs to 13 residues. The V gene end was trimmed by 7 bases and the J gene end by 4 bases; junction bases not matched to a gene: 1. Germline lookup yields CDR1 SEHNR and CDR2 FQNEAQ (reference sequence). This CDR3 reads CASTGQGNQPQHF. In DNA form, the CDR3 reads TGTGCCAGCACGGGACAGGGGAATCAGCCCCAGCATTTT.

This clonotype has just a few counts. The rearrangement joins TRBV4-2 to TRBJ2-1; the match to TRBD2 covers 8 bases. The germline gives CDR1 LGHNA, CDR2 YNFKEQ. The ends lost 2 bases at V and 5 bases at J; junction bases unmatched: 5. The CDR3 length is 15 residues. The CDR3 reads CASSQTAGAHNEQFF. The CDR3 nucleotides are TGTGCCAGCAGCCAAACAGCGGGGGCCCACAATGAGCAGTTCTTC.

This clonotype was seen a handful of times. The rearrangement joins TRBV29-1 to TRBJ2-1; 7 bases are a match to TRBD1. Germline assignment: CDR1 SQVTM and CDR2 ANQGSEA. Unmatched junction bases numbered 9, after V lost 7 bases and J lost 6 bases. The length of the CDR3 is 13 residues. CDR3 sequence (DNA): TGCAGCGGTAAACAGGGGTCTGGCAATGAGCAGTTCTTC. This translates into CSGKQGSGNEQFF.

In this sample, this clonotype turned up many times. The gene calls are TRBV5-1 and TRBJ1-3; D is unresolved. This CDR3 comprises 13 residues. The ends were cut back, 7 bases at V and 4 bases at J, with 12 bases in the middle. Germline lookup yields CDR1 SGHRS and CDR2 YFSETQ. CDR3 in DNA: TGCGCCAGCTCCCGGGAGACCGGAAACACCATATATTTT. This gives the protein CASSRETGNTIYF. Looking up the rest from reference TRBV5-1 and TRBJ1-3 gives the full variable domain: KAGVTQTPRYLIKTRGQQVTLSCSPISGHRSVSWYQQTPGQGLQFLFEYFSETQRNKGNFPGRFSGRQFSNSRSEMNVSTLELGDSALYLCASSRETGNTIYFGEGSWLTVV.

The V call is TRBV7-2, the J call TRBJ2-1; D ambiguous. Germline assignment: CDR1 SGHTA and CDR2 FQGNSA. The ends were cut back, 0 bases at V and 2 bases at J, with 8 bases in the middle. This CDR3 region has 15 residues. The DNA for the CDR3 is TGTGCCAGCAGCTTAGCTCTCTCACCCTACAATGAGCAGTTCTTC. Translation gives CASSLALSPYNEQFF.

The V gene is TRBV10-1, the J gene TRBJ2-3, with 8 bases lining up with TRBD1. The CDR3 loop spans 15 amino acids. From germline, CDR1 is WNHNN and CDR2 SYGVQD (reference sequence). Unmatched junction bases numbered 6, after V lost 3 bases and J lost 4 bases. CDR3: CASSDPGGRADTQYF. The CDR3 coding sequence is TGCGCCAGCAGTGACCCAGGGGGCCGGGCAGATACGCAGTATTTT.